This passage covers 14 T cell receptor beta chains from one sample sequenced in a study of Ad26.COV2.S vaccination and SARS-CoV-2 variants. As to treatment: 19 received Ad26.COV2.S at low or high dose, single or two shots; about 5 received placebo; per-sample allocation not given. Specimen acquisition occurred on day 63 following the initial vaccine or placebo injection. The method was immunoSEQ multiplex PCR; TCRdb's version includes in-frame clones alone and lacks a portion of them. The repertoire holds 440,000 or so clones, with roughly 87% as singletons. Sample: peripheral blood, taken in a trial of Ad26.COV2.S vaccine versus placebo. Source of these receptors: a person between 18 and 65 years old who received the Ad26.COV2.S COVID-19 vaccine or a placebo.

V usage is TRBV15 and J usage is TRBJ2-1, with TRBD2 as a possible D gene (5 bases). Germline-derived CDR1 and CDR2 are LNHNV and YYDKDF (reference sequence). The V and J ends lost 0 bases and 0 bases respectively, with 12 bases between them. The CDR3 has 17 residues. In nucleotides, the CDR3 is TGTGCCACCAGCAGAGAGGACTCACCTAGCTCCTACAATGAGCAGTTCTTC. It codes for CATSREDSPSSYNEQFF.

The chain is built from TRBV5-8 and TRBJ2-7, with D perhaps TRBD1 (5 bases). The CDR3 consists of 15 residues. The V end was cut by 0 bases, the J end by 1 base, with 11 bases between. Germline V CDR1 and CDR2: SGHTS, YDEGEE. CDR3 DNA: TGTGCCAGCAGCTTGGTAGGGGCGGATTCCTACGAGCAGTACTTC. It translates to CASSLVGADSYEQYF.

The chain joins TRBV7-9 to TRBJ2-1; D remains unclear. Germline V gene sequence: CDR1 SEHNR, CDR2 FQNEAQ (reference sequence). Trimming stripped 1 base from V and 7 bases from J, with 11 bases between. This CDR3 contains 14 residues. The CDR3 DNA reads TGTGCCAGCAGCTTAGTGGGCAGTCGAAATGAGCAGTTCTTC. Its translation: CASSLVGSRNEQFF.

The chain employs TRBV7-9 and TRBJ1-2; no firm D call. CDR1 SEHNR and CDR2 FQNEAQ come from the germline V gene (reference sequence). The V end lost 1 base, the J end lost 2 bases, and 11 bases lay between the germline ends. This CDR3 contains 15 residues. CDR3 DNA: TGTGCCAGCAGCTTAGAAGTCGGACCGAACTATGGCTACACCTTC. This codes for CASSLEVGPNYGYTF.

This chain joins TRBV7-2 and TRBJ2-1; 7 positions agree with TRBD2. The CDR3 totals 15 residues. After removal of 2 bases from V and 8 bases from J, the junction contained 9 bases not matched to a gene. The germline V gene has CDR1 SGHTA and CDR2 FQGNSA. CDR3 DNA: TGTGCCAGCAGCTTACGGGGGAGGGTAATCGATGAGCAGTTCTTC. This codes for CASSLRGRVIDEQFF.

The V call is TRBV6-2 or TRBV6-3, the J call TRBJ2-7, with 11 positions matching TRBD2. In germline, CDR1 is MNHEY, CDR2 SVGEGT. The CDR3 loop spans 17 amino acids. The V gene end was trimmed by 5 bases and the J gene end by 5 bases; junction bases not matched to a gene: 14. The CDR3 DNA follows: TGTGCCAGCAGTACGGGCGCCACTAGCGGGAGTTTGGACGAGCAGTACTTC. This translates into CASSTGATSGSLDEQYF.

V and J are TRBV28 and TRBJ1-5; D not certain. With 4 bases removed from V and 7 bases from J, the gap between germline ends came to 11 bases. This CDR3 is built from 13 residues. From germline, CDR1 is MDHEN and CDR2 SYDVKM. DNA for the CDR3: TGTGCCAGCAGTTCGGGGTCTGGGCAGCCCCAGCATTTT. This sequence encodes CASSSGSGQPQHF. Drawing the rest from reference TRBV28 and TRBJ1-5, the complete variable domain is DVKVTQSSRYLVKRTGEKVFLECVQDMDHENMFWYRQDPGLGLRLIYFSYDVKMKEKGDIPEGYSVSREKKERFSLILESASTNQTSMYLCASSSGSGQPQHFGDGTRLSIL.

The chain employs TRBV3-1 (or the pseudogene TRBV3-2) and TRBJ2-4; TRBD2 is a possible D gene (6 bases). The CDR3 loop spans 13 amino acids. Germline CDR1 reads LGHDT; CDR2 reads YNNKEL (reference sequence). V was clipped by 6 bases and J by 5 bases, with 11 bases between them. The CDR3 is CASRSSAENIQYF. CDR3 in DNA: TGTGCCAGCAGGTCTAGCGCCGAAAACATTCAGTACTTC.

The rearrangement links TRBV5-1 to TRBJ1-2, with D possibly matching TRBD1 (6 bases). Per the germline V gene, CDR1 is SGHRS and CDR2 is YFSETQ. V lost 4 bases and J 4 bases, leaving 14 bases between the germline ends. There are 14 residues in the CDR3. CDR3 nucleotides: TGCGCCAGCAGCCTAAACCGACAGGCCTATGGCTACACCTTC. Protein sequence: CASSLNRQAYGYTF. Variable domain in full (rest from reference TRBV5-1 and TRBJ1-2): KAGVTQTPRYLIKTRGQQVTLSCSPISGHRSVSWYQQTPGQGLQFLFEYFSETQRNKGNFPGRFSGRQFSNSRSEMNVSTLELGDSALYLCASSLNRQAYGYTFGSGTRLTVV.

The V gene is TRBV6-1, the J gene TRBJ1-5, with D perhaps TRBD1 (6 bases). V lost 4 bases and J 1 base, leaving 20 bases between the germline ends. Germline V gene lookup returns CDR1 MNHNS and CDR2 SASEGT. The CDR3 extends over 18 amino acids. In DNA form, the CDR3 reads TGTGCCAGCAGTGGAAGGCTACGGGGACAAAAAAGCAATCAGCCCCAGCATTTT. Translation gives CASSGRLRGQKSNQPQHF.

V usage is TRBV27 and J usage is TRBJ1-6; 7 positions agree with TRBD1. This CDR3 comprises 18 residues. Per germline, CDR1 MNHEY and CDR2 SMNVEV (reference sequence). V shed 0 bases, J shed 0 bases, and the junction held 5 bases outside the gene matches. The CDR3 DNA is TGTGCCAGCAGTTTATCTCCGGGACAGAGCTCCTATAATTCACCCCTCCACTTT. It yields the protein CASSLSPGQSSYNSPLHF.

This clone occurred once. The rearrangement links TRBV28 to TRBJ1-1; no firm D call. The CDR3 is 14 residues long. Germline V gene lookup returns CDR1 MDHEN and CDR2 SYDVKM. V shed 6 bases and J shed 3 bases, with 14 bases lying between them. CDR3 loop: CASSLVGLYTEAFF. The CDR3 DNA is TGTGCCAGCAGCCTCGTGGGGTTGTACACTGAAGCTTTCTTT.

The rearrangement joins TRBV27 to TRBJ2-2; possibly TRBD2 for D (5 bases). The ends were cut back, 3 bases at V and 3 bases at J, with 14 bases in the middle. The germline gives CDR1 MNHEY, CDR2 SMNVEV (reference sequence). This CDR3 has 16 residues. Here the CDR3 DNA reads TGTGCCAGCAGTTTTTCGGCCGAGGGTTACACCGGGGAGCTGTTTTTT. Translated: CASSFSAEGYTGELFF.

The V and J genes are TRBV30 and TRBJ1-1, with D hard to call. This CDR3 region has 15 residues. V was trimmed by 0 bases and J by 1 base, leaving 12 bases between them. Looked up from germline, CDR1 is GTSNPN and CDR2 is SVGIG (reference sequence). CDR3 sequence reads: CAWSVRPLPNTEAFF. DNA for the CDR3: TGTGCCTGGAGTGTACGGCCGCTACCGAACACTGAAGCTTTCTTT.